The rows below give T cell receptor beta chains drawn from one sample of a study of blood T cell repertoires in COVID-19. Generated by immunoSEQ multiplex PCR, the TCRdb table keeps only in-frame clones and is missing some. Here the sample spans over 150,000 clones, around 90% being singletons. Sequencing was carried out using peripheral blood. These receptor sequences come from a man in his sixties with COVID-19, enrolled during active disease. Each CDR3 is given with its conserved first and last residue. The D gene is left open where the match is weak. Clone size is stated in some rows and not others, as once, few, many or a class when expanded.

j_call v_call d_call clone_size cdr3_nt cdr3_aa
TRBJ1-5 TRBV6-5 - - TGTGCCAGCAGTTTAGTGAGCGGTCAGCCCCAGCATTTT CASSLVSGQPQHF
TRBJ1-2 TRBV4-3 - - TGCGCCAGCAGCCAAGAAGCTGGCTATGGCTACACCTTC CASSQEAGYGYTF
TRBJ2-7 TRBV27 TRBD2 - TGTGCCAGCAGCCGAGACAAACTAGCGGGAGATGTGTACGAGCAGTACTTC CASSRDKLAGDVYEQYF
TRBJ1-2 TRBV6-1 - - TGTGCCAGCAGTGAGAACTATTATGGCTACACCTTC CASSENYYGYTF
TRBJ1-6 TRBV7-3 TRBD1 - TGTGCCAGCAGCTCAACAGGGGGCAATTCACCCCTCCACTTT CASSSTGGNSPLHF
TRBJ2-7 TRBV28 - - TGTGCCAGCAGTTTACGTAGGCTGACTTGGGAGCAGTACTTC CASSLRRLTWEQYF
TRBJ2-7 TRBV6-5 TRBD2 - TGTGCCAGCAGAAGGAGCGGGGGCACCTACGAGCAGTACTTC CASRRSGGTYEQYF
TRBJ2-3 TRBV7-3 TRBD2 once TGTGCCAGCAGCTACGAAATAGCGGGAGGGCCGAGGGATACGCAGTATTTT CASSYEIAGGPRDTQYF
TRBJ2-1 TRBV19 TRBD2 - TGTGCCAGCGGCCCCAAACTAGCGAGGTCCTACAATGAGCAGTTCTTC CASGPKLARSYNEQFF
TRBJ1-2 TRBV18 TRBD1 - TGTGCCAGCACGGGACAGGGGGCTCGCGATGGCTACACCTTC CASTGQGARDGYTF
TRBJ2-7 TRBV7-9 - - TGTGCCAGCGGAGGGGCTCGAGAGCAGTACTTC CASGGAREQYF
TRBJ1-2 TRBV12-3/TRBV12-4 TRBD1 once TGTGCCAGCAGTAAGGGACAGATCTATGGCTACACCTTC CASSKGQIYGYTF
TRBJ2-3 TRBV12-3/TRBV12-4 - - TGTGCCAGCAGTTTCGTCGATACGCAGTATTTT CASSFVDTQYF
TRBJ2-5 TRBV7-3 - - TGTGCCAGCAGCTCTCAGGGAGGAGAGACCCAGTACTTC CASSSQGGETQYF
TRBJ2-7 TRBV10-3 - - TGTGCCATCAGTTTGGGCCGCGCGACCTACGAGCAGTACTTC CAISLGRATYEQYF
TRBJ1-2 TRBV6-5 TRBD1 - TGTGCCAGCAGTTACAGGGGGCACGATGGCTACACCTTC CASSYRGHDGYTF
TRBJ1-1 TRBV28 - once TGTGCCAGCAGTTTGTTTGACAGCCGGGCTTTCTTT CASSLFDSRAFF
TRBJ1-1 TRBV28 TRBD1 once TGTGCCAGCCCAGCCTCCAGGGGGGCAAACACTGAAGCTTTCTTT CASPASRGANTEAFF
TRBJ1-1 TRBV6-5 - - TGTGCCAGCAGTTGGACAGAGAACACTGAAGCTTTCTTT CASSWTENTEAFF
TRBJ2-7 TRBV7-2 TRBD1 - TGTGCCAGCAGCCCCGAAGGGGGCATCGCCTACGAGCAGTACTTC CASSPEGGIAYEQYF
TRBJ1-5 TRBV6-7 - - TGTGCCAGCAGTTACTCCTCGGGGCAGCCCCAGCATTTT CASSYSSGQPQHF
TRBJ1-2 TRBV24-1 - once TGTGCCACCAGTGGGGAGGGCACTATGGGATATGGCTACACCTTC CATSGEGTMGYGYTF
TRBJ2-4 TRBV5-4 - - TGTGCCAGCAGCTTGGCCCGGTCCGTAACCATTCAGTACTTC CASSLARSVTIQYF
TRBJ2-7 TRBV11-3 - - TGTGCCAGCAGCCCGTCGGACACTCTTACCTACGAGCAGTACTTC CASSPSDTLTYEQYF
TRBJ2-2 TRBV9 - once TGTGCCAGCAGCGCTACAGGGAACACCGGGGAGCTGTTTTTT CASSATGNTGELFF
TRBJ1-5 TRBV4-2 - once TGTGCCAGCAGCCAAGAACGGAGCGATCAGCCCCAGCATTTT CASSQERSDQPQHF
TRBJ2-3 TRBV11-3 TRBD2 - TGTGCCAGCAGCTCAACTTGGGACTACCGCACAGATACGCAGTATTTT CASSSTWDYRTDTQYF
TRBJ1-2 TRBV7-9 TRBD1 - TGTGCCAGCAGCAAGGAGGACAGGGGGAACTATGGCTACACCTTC CASSKEDRGNYGYTF